This T cell receptor beta chain stems from a study of cytomegalovirus exposure and HLA in healthy donors. The germline CDR1 and CDR2 sequences are PRHDT and FYEKMQ (reference sequence). This CDR3 has 15 residues. Between the trimmed V and J ends, which lost 4 bases and 0 bases, there was a span of 12 bases. PCR was performed using 60 Vbeta and 13 Jbeta primers. Generated by immunoSEQ multiplex PCR, the TCRdb table keeps only in-frame clones and is missing some. The data contain 85,000 to 130,000 clones, roughly 80% of them seen just once; the ten biggest clones take up 1.6%. The table lists this clone with a count of one. The antigen remains unidentified. Healthy bone marrow donors formed the donor group. Study outcomes and limitations: Within a later analysis, the majority of CMV-associated TCR beta chains appeared HLA-restricted. Reportedly, a later analysis found an Asian-associated ancestry cluster had fewer N-insertions than the approximately 700-donor mean. Earlier findings revealed that most TCR beta V segments proved productive either about 87% or about 30% of the time.

Sequencing was carried out using PBMCs. The receptor's source is a man aged 50 to 60 in good health and CMV-seronegative. J is TRBJ1-1 and V is TRBV13, with TRBD1 as a possible D gene (5 bases). The CDR3 loop reads CASSSNGGMNTEAFF. CDR3 bases: TGTGCCAGCAGCTCAAACGGGGGTATGAACACTGAAGCTTTCTTT.